These 3 T cell receptor beta chains originate from one sample sequenced in a study of T-cell memory formation after mild COVID-19. One entry per CDR3 protein results from TCRdb running MiXCR on the 5' RACE reads. Among approximately 410,000 distinct CDR3 sequences listed, more than 20% were seen once. The specimen sequenced was PBMCs or a T cell subset sorted from them (not recorded which). The receptors were sampled from an adult woman who had mild COVID-19 (a few samples of this study predate the infection). Cell type and time point are not known.

V usage is TRBV12-3 or TRBV12-4 and J usage is TRBJ2-3; 7 bases agree with TRBD2. CDR3 length: 14 amino acids. V lost 2 bases and J lost 6; bases outside the gene matches: 5. The CDR3 reads CASSLLAGEDTQYF. CDR3 DNA: TGTGCCAGCAGTTTACTGGCGGGAGAGGATACGCAGTATTTT.

The sample holds a few counts of this clonotype. The CDR3, as DNA: TGTGCCAGCAGTTACCCAGGGTCGGGCACCGGGGAGCTGTTTTTT. It specifies CASSYPGSGTGELFF. The V and J genes are TRBV6-5 and TRBJ2-2; the D gene is possibly TRBD1 (5 bases). CDR1 and CDR2 (germline): MNHEY, SVGAGI. Trimming stripped 2 bases from V and 4 bases from J, with 11 bases between. This CDR3 is 15 amino acids long.

This clonotype was counted between two and nine times. CDR3 loop: CSGRQGLNYGYTF. The CDR3 DNA reads as TGCAGCGGTCGACAGGGGCTCAACTATGGCTACACCTTC. The chain uses TRBV29-1 and TRBJ1-2; 8 nucleotides align to TRBD1. The length of the CDR3 is 13 residues. Per germline, CDR1 SQVTM and CDR2 ANQGSEA. With 7 bases clipped from V and 2 bases from J, the junction kept 6 bases outside the gene matches.